This T cell receptor (beta chain) was sequenced during a study of shared clonotypes between healthy human individuals. The CDR3 extends over 17 amino acids. Between the trimmed V and J ends, which lost 5 bases and 5 bases, there was a span of 19 bases. Germline V CDR1 and CDR2: SGHVS, FNYEAQ. Naive CD8 cells, CD45RO-negative and positively selected for CCR7, excluded terminally differentiated effector memory CD45RA+ cells. Donors included only healthy HIV-negative adults lacking recent acute infections or vaccinations. Genomic DNA (from each subset) was split evenly across several immunoSEQ plates. TCRdb's copy holds only in-frame clones and misses some; the assay was immunoSEQ multiplex PCR. The table lists hundreds of thousands of clones, approximately 95% of them singletons, with about 0.11% in the top ten. As regards this clone: Its antigen is still unknown.

Whole-study results and caveats: Generation of non-shared clonotypes was less probable than generation of clonotypes shared by all four donors. Naive subsets usually exceeded memory subsets in estimated richness.

What was sequenced was naive CD8+ T cells sorted from blood. The chain has TRBV7-6 and TRBJ2-6, with D uncertain. This TCR came from a woman aged 30 to 39 in good health. The CDR3 sequence is CASSADLSQSRANVLTF. CDR3 nucleotide sequence: TGTGCCAGCAGCGCAGATCTCTCACAAAGTCGGGCCAACGTCCTGACTTTC.